This is a list of T cell receptor beta chains from one sample in a study of read filtering for tumor transcriptome and immune sequencing. TCRdb itself ran the reads through MiXCR, one entry per CDR3 protein. The table records approximately 90,000 distinct CDR3 sequences, about a fifth of them present only once. Material: a population of CD138-negative cells sorted from bone marrow. These receptors all come from a donor aged 40 or older with multiple myeloma. The CDR3 runs from the conserved cysteine through the conserved F or W. D genes are given only for firm matches. The listing skips clone size in some rows; elsewhere it reads once, few, many or a size class.

CDR3 DNA	CDR3 protein	J gene	clone size	CDR3 length	V gene	D gene
TGTGCCAGCAGTCGGAGGTCCAGGGGTGACTATGGCTACACCTTC	CASSRRSRGDYGYTF	TRBJ1-2	NA	15	TRBV11-2	NA
TGTGCCAGTAGTGGACGGAACAATGAGCAGTTCTTC	CASSGRNNEQFF	TRBJ2-1	many	12	TRBV19	NA
TGTGCCAGCAGCTTAGCTAGCAACCCAAATTCACCCCTCCACTTT	CASSLASNPNSPLHF	TRBJ1-6	many	15	TRBV7-9	NA
TGTGCCAGCAGCTGGTCCGGGACAGGGGTTGCCGGGGAGCTGTTTTTT	CASSWSGTGVAGELFF	TRBJ2-2	NA	16	TRBV5-6	TRBD1
TGCAGCGTTACACAGAACACCGGGGAGCTGTTTTTT	CSVTQNTGELFF	TRBJ2-2	many	12	TRBV29-1	NA
TGCGCCAGCAGCCTACAGGGTCGGAGGGCCGAAGCTTTCTTT	CASSLQGRRAEAFF	TRBJ1-1	many	14	TRBV5-1	NA
TGTGCCAGCAAAAGTTTCTCCGATACGCAGTATTTT	CASKSFSDTQYF	TRBJ2-3	many	12	TRBV2	NA
TGCGCCAGCAGCTTGGAGGCGGGACGCACAGATACGCAGTATTTT	CASSLEAGRTDTQYF	TRBJ2-3	few	15	TRBV5-1	NA
TGTGCCTGGTCCGGGCAGGTCTATGGCTACACCTTC	CAWSGQVYGYTF	TRBJ1-2	few	12	TRBV30	NA
TGCGCCAGCAGCCTAAGGACTAGTGGCCCCGGGGAGCTGTTTTTT	CASSLRTSGPGELFF	TRBJ2-2	many	15	TRBV5-1	TRBD2
TGTGCCAGCAGCTTGGTTACAGCTAACTATGGCTACACCTTC	CASSLVTANYGYTF	TRBJ1-2	NA	14	TRBV5-5	NA
TGTGCCAGCAGTTTAAGGGACAGAATTAACACTGAAGCTTTCTTT	CASSLRDRINTEAFF	TRBJ1-1	many	15	TRBV28	TRBD1
TGTGCCAGCAGGGTGGACAGCAGTACTGAAGCTTTCTTT	CASRVDSSTEAFF	TRBJ1-1	NA	13	TRBV6-2/TRBV6-3	NA
TGCAGCGTTCAATCAGCGACAGATACGCAGTATTTT	CSVQSATDTQYF	TRBJ2-3	many	12	TRBV29-1	NA
TGTGCCAGCAGCGTAGGGGGAGGAACCGGGGAGCTGTTTTTT	CASSVGGGTGELFF	TRBJ2-2	medium-sized	14	TRBV9	NA
TGTGCCAGCAGCCAAGGTACCTCCTACGAGCAGTACTTC	CASSQGTSYEQYF	TRBJ2-7	many	13	TRBV3-1	NA
TGTGCCAGCAGCACGGGACTAGCGGGGGGGGCGAACACCGGGGAGCTGTTTTTT	CASSTGLAGGANTGELFF	TRBJ2-2	few	18	TRBV7-8	TRBD2
TGTGCCAGCAGTCGGGACAGGGAGGACGAGCAGTACTTC	CASSRDREDEQYF	TRBJ2-7	few	13	TRBV12-3/TRBV12-4	TRBD1
TGCGCCAGCGCGCCCCAAGGAGGGCACTACGAGCAGTACTTC	CASAPQGGHYEQYF	TRBJ2-7	many	14	TRBV5-1	NA
TGTGCCAGCACAAGACAGGGTCCGCAAGAGACCCAGTACTTC	CASTRQGPQETQYF	TRBJ2-5	few	14	TRBV2	TRBD1
TGTGCCAGCAGTTATCGGACTAGCGGGGATCGGGCCCAGTACTTC	CASSYRTSGDRAQYF	TRBJ2-5	NA	15	TRBV6-6	TRBD2
TGCGCCAGCCGCTTCTCCCCCACCACGGAGGGGCAGTTCTTC	CASRFSPTTEGQFF	TRBJ2-1	NA	14	TRBV5-1	NA
TGTGCCAGCAGTTTCGGGGACGGGACATACAATGAGCAGTTCTTC	CASSFGDGTYNEQFF	TRBJ2-1	many	15	TRBV27	NA
TGCAGCGCAAACAAGGGAAGCTCCTACAATGAGCAGTTCTTC	CSANKGSSYNEQFF	TRBJ2-1	medium-sized	14	TRBV29-1	NA
TGTGCCAGCAGCTTTGACAGTACCTACGGGCAGTACTTC	CASSFDSTYGQYF	TRBJ2-7	many	13	TRBV7-8	NA
TGCGCCAGCAGCTTGAGGACAGGGGGTGCGAACACTGAAGCTTTCTTT	CASSLRTGGANTEAFF	TRBJ1-1	many	16	TRBV5-1	TRBD1
TGTGCCAGCTTGGGGAGGGGCGGTCAGTTCTTC	CASLGRGGQFF	TRBJ2-1	many	11	TRBV12-3/TRBV12-4	TRBD2
TGCAGTGCTAGAGATAGCGGGGGATCCTACAATGAGCAGTTCTTC	CSARDSGGSYNEQFF	TRBJ2-1	many	15	TRBV20-1	TRBD2
TGTGCCAGCAGTCCCCTCCGTGGCTACACCTTC	CASSPLRGYTF	TRBJ1-2	few	11	TRBV12-3/TRBV12-4	NA
TGTGCCAGCAGCGATGGAATCACAGATACGCAGTATTTT	CASSDGITDTQYF	TRBJ2-3	NA	13	TRBV11-2	NA
TGTGCCAGCAGCCAAGATTTGGGACAGGTCAATGAGCAGTTCTTC	CASSQDLGQVNEQFF	TRBJ2-1	many	15	TRBV14	TRBD1
TGTGCCAGCAGTGACTCGGGCGGGGCTAAAGAGACCCAGTACTTC	CASSDSGGAKETQYF	TRBJ2-5	many	15	TRBV6-1	NA
TGTGCCAGCAGTTTGGGTCGCAGGAAACTATCTAATGAAAAACTGTTTTTT	CASSLGRRKLSNEKLFF	TRBJ1-4	many	17	TRBV28	NA
TGTGCCAGCAGCCCAATCAGGAGACAGGGAAACACCGGGGAGCTGTTTTTT	CASSPIRRQGNTGELFF	TRBJ2-2	many	17	TRBV11-2	TRBD1
TGTGCCAGCAGCTTGGGACAGGTCTATGGAAGGCAGTTCTTC	CASSLGQVYGRQFF	TRBJ2-1	few	14	TRBV5-4	NA
TGCGCCAGCACCCAGGGAGAGGATTCACCCCTCCACTTT	CASTQGEDSPLHF	TRBJ1-6	many	13	TRBV5-1	NA
TGTGCCAGCACCGTCGGGGACGAGCAGTACTTC	CASTVGDEQYF	TRBJ2-7	few	11	TRBV28	NA
TGTGCCAGCAGCTTAGTGGCGACAGGTGCGAATGAGCAGTTCTTC	CASSLVATGANEQFF	TRBJ2-1	many	15	TRBV7-9	NA
TGTGCCAGCAGTCCCGGAGGGCAGGGACAGCGAAAACTGTTTTTT	CASSPGGQGQRKLFF	TRBJ1-4	few	15	TRBV28	TRBD1
TGTGCCAGCAGTTCCGAGGTGATGAACACTGAAGCTTTCTTT	CASSSEVMNTEAFF	TRBJ1-1	many	14	TRBV28	NA
TGCAGTGCCCCAACCGGGACTCCATACGAGCAGTACTTC	CSAPTGTPYEQYF	TRBJ2-7	many	13	TRBV20-1	NA
TGCGCCAGCAGCTTGGCTGGGGGGCGTGATCAGCCCCAGCATTTT	CASSLAGGRDQPQHF	TRBJ1-5	few	15	TRBV5-1	NA
TGTGCCAGCAGCCAGGGATTCCGCGGAGCTTCGAATGAGCAGTTCTTC	CASSQGFRGASNEQFF	TRBJ2-1	NA	16	TRBV3-1	NA
TGCAGTGCTAGAGATCAGGGGGAAGGCACTGAAGCTTTCTTT	CSARDQGEGTEAFF	TRBJ1-1	many	14	TRBV20-1	TRBD1
TGTGCCAGCAGTCTTCGGGTAGCTGTGGAGACCCAGTACTTC	CASSLRVAVETQYF	TRBJ2-5	NA	14	TRBV7-8	NA
TGCGCCAGCAGCCAGGGGGCGGCGAACACCGGGGAGCTGTTTTTT	CASSQGAANTGELFF	TRBJ2-2	many	15	TRBV5-1	TRBD1
TGCAGTGCTGCGAAGGATATCTATGGCTACACCTTC	CSAAKDIYGYTF	TRBJ1-2	NA	12	TRBV20-1	NA
TGCAGCGTTGAAGTCGGGGGAAGCACAGATACGCAGTATTTT	CSVEVGGSTDTQYF	TRBJ2-3	many	14	TRBV29-1	NA
TGTGCCAGCAGTTTTAGGATACCAAAGACCCAGTACTTC	CASSFRIPKTQYF	TRBJ2-5	NA	13	TRBV12-3/TRBV12-4	NA
TGTGCCAGCCGACAGGGGGCTGGAGAGACCCAGTACTTC	CASRQGAGETQYF	TRBJ2-5	many	13	TRBV28	TRBD1
TGTGCCAGCAGTTTCGGGGGAGGGTACGAGCAGTACTTC	CASSFGGGYEQYF	TRBJ2-7	medium-sized	13	TRBV27	TRBD2
TGCGCCAGCAGTCAATCGACCTGGTACGAGCAGTACTTC	CASSQSTWYEQYF	TRBJ2-7	NA	13	TRBV23-1	NA
TGTGCCAGCAGTTTAAGGGGAGGCACTGAAGCTTTCTTT	CASSLRGGTEAFF	TRBJ1-1	many	13	TRBV27	NA
TGTGCCAGCAGAAGCATCACCGGGGAGCTGTTTTTT	CASRSITGELFF	TRBJ2-2	few	12	TRBV2	NA
TGCAGTGCTAGAGAGGTAGCGGGGGTAGATACGCAGTATTTT	CSAREVAGVDTQYF	TRBJ2-3	many	14	TRBV20-1	TRBD2
TGTGCCAGCAGAAGCGGGGTTAGCTCCTACGAGCAGTACTTC	CASRSGVSSYEQYF	TRBJ2-7	few	14	TRBV2	TRBD2
TGTGCCAGCAGTTCCGACAGGGCTGGCACCGGGGAGCTGTTTTTT	CASSSDRAGTGELFF	TRBJ2-2	many	15	TRBV28	TRBD1